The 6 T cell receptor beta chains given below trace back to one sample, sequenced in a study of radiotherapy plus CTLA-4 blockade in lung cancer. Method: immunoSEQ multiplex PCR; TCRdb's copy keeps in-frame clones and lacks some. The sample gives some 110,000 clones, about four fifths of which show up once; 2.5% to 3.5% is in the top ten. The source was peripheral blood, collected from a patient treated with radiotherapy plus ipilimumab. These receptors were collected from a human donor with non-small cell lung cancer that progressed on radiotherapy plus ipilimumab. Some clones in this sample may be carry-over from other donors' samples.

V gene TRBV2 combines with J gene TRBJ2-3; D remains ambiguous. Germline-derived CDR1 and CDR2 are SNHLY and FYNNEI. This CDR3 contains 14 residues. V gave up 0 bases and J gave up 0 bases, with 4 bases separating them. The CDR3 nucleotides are TGTGCCAGCAGTGAAGCGGTTAGCACAGATACGCAGTATTTT. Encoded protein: CASSEAVSTDTQYF.

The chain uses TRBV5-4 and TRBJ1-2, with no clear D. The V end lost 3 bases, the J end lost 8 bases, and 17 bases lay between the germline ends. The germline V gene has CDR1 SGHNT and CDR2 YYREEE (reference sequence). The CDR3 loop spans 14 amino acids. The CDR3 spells CASSSESLTWGYTF. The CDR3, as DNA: TGTGCCAGCAGCTCTGAATCGCTGACCTGGGGCTACACCTTC.

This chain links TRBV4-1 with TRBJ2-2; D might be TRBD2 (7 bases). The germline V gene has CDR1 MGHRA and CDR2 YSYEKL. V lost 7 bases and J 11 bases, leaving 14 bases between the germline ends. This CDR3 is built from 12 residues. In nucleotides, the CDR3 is TGCGCCAGCACCACGGGGGGCCGAGAGCTGTTTTTT. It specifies CASTTGGRELFF.

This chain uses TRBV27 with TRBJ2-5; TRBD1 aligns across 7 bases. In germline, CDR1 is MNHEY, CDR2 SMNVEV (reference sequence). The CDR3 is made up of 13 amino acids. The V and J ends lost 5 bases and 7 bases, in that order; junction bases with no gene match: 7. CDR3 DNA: TGTGCCAGCAGTCTTATCAGGGGGAGGACCCAGTACTTC. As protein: CASSLIRGRTQYF.

CDR3 in amino acids: CASSTGTAAYGYTF. The CDR3 coding sequence is TGTGCCAGTAGTACCGGGACAGCGGCCTATGGCTACACCTTC. This chain links TRBV19 with TRBJ1-2; 7 nucleotides align to TRBD1. The CDR3 length is 14 residues. The germline CDR1 and CDR2 sequences are LNHDA and SQIVND (reference sequence). The V gene end was trimmed by 4 bases and the J gene end by 4 bases; junction bases not matched to a gene: 6.

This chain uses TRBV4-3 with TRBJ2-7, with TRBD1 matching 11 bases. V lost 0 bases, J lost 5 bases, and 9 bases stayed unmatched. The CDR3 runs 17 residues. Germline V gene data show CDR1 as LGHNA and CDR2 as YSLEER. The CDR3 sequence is CASSQDLGGTGGNEQYF. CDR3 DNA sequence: TGCGCCAGCAGCCAAGATCTTGGCGGGACAGGGGGAAACGAGCAGTACTTC.